This TCR beta chain was identified in a study of blood T cell repertoires in COVID-19. TCRdb's table, derived via immunoSEQ multiplex PCR, lists solely in-frame clones and lacks some. This sample has 180,000 or so clones, with more than 75% found just once. The germline CDR1 and CDR2 sequences are LGHDT and YNNKEL (reference sequence). V lost 2 bases and J lost 4; bases outside the gene matches: 5. The CDR3 runs 16 residues. The TCR comes from a man between 70 and 80 years old with acute or convalescent COVID-19. The specimen sequenced was peripheral blood. The chain joins TRBV3-1 (or the pseudogene TRBV3-2) to TRBJ2-1, with 10 nucleotides matching TRBD2. As DNA, the CDR3 is TGTGCCAGCAGCCAACTTTGGACTAGCGGATACAATGAGCAGTTCTTC. It encodes CASSQLWTSGYNEQFF.